Below are 11 T cell receptor beta chains sequenced from a single sample in a study of low-dose radiotherapy and immunotherapy resistance in tumors. Primers used for first-strand cDNA, a TRAV- and TRBV-specific set, covered both alpha and beta chains. A constant-region primer paired with the V-primer adapter amplified TCRs over about 20 PCR cycles. Each CDR3 protein is one row after TCRdb ran MiXCR on the reads. The table includes approximately 6,000 distinct CDR3 sequences, roughly 85% detected once. The receptors here all came from a human donor with advanced metastatic prostate, ovarian, gallbladder or colorectal cancer (not recorded which). This table probably holds off-target reads from a library built for another chain.

This chain uses TRBV28 with TRBJ1-2; 8 nucleotides agree with TRBD1. Germline values: CDR1 MDHEN, CDR2 SYDVKM. The CDR3 totals 13 residues. V lost 11 bases and J lost 8; bases outside the gene matches: 13. This CDR3 is CALRKRTGSGYTF. CDR3 nucleotides: TGTGCCCTCAGGAAGCGGACAGGGTCCGGCTACACCTTC.

By share, this clonotype counts as large. This chain connects TRBV2 to TRBJ2-7; the D gene is possibly TRBD2 (5 bases). The CDR3 runs 12 residues. Trimming stripped 7 bases from V and 3 bases from J, with 10 bases between. Germline V gene lookup returns CDR1 SNHLY and CDR2 FYNNEI. CDR3 in DNA: TGTGCCAGCACCCAAGACTACTACGAGCAGTACTTC. It codes for CASTQDYYEQYF. The whole variable domain, remainder taken from reference TRBV2 and TRBJ2-7, is EPEVTQTPSHQVTQMGQEVILRCVPISNHLYFYWYRQILGQKVEFLVSFYNNEISEKSEIFDDQFSVERPDGSNFTLKIRSTKLEDSAMYFCASTQDYYEQYFGPGTRLTVT.

V gene TRBV2 combines with J gene TRBJ1-1; D is unclear. The CDR3 length is 16 residues. The germline V gene has CDR1 SNHLY and CDR2 FYNNEI. Trimming removed 0 bases from V and 5 bases from J, with 16 bases in between. The CDR3 region is CASSEAGMEGVTEAFF. CDR3 in DNA: TGTGCCAGCAGTGAAGCGGGGATGGAGGGAGTTACTGAAGCTTTCTTT.

This clonotype was detected once. J is TRBJ2-7 and V is TRBV6-2 or TRBV6-3; D remains unclear. The V and J ends lost 0 bases and 4 bases respectively, with 10 bases between them. Germline CDR1 is MNHEY and CDR2 is SVGEGT. This CDR3 is 14 amino acids long. CDR3 residues: CASSYSSNGYEQYF. The DNA of the CDR3 is TGTGCCAGCAGTTACTCATCGAATGGGTACGAGCAGTACTTC.

The sample holds a few counts of this clonotype. This sequence joins TRBV28 and TRBJ2-7, with 11 bases aligning to TRBD1. The CDR3 contains 15 residues. V shed 5 bases, J shed 3 bases, and the junction held 6 bases outside the gene matches. Looked up from germline, CDR1 is MDHEN and CDR2 is SYDVKM. In DNA form, the CDR3 reads TGTGCCAGCAGTCCGACGGACAGGGGGCTCTACGAGCAGTACTTC. Its protein is CASSPTDRGLYEQYF.

This clonotype has a single count. The chain uses TRBV5-4 and TRBJ1-2; possible D gene TRBD1, 6 bases. V lost 0 bases and J 4 bases, leaving 10 bases between the germline ends. The germline CDR1 and CDR2 sequences are SGHNT and YYREEE (reference sequence). There are 14 residues in the CDR3. The chain's CDR3 is CASSLGTVGYGYTF. CDR3 bases: TGTGCCAGCAGCTTGGGGACAGTCGGCTATGGCTACACCTTC.

The rearrangement uses TRBV2 and TRBJ2-1, with 10 bases fitting TRBD1. Germline CDR1 reads SNHLY; CDR2 reads FYNNEI. The CDR3 has 14 amino acids. Unmatched junction bases numbered 10, after V lost 11 bases and J lost 6 bases. The CDR3 loop reads CARGGTGVGNEQFF. Here the CDR3 DNA reads TGTGCCCGCGGGGGGACAGGGGTAGGCAATGAGCAGTTCTTC. The full variable domain, in which reference TRBV2 and TRBJ2-1 provide the parts outside the CDR3, is EPEVTQTPSHQVTQMGQEVILRCVPISNHLYFYWYRQILGQKVEFLVSFYNNEISEKSEIFDDQFSVERPDGSNFTLKIRSTKLEDSAMYFCARGGTGVGNEQFFGPGTRLTVL.

J is TRBJ2-5 and V is TRBV11-2; D is perhaps TRBD1 (5 bases). Germline assignment: CDR1 SGHAT and CDR2 FQNNGV. Deletions cut 5 bases from V and 4 bases from J, with 11 bases between. This CDR3 spans 13 amino acids. The CDR3 bases are TGTGCCAGCAGCCCACAGGTGGGAGAGACCCAGTACTTC. Encoded protein: CASSPQVGETQYF. Looking up the rest from reference TRBV11-2 and TRBJ2-5 gives the full variable domain: EAGVAQSPRYKIIEKRQSVAFWCNPISGHATLYWYQQILGQGPKLLIQFQNNGVVDDSQLPKDRFSAERLKGVDSTLKIQPAKLEDSAVYLCASSPQVGETQYFGPGTRLLVL.

The chain is built from TRBV29-1 and TRBJ2-7, with 7 bases identical to TRBD1. Germline CDR1 and CDR2: SQVTM and ANQGSEA. The CDR3 has 14 residues. Trimming at V came to 6 bases and at J to 6 bases, leaving 14 bases not matched to a gene. The CDR3, as DNA: TGCAGCGTGGAAAGGGGTAGACAGGGCGGCGAGCAGTACTTC. Translated, it gives CSVERGRQGGEQYF.

The chain recombines TRBV15 with TRBJ2-2, with a weak D call TRBD1 (5 bases). Germline CDR1 is LNHNV and CDR2 is YYDKDF (reference sequence). CDR3 length: 15 residues. V was pared by 0 bases and J by 6 bases, with 11 bases between. This CDR3 reads CATSRDRQGAGELFF. The CDR3 bases are TGTGCCACCAGCAGAGATAGGCAGGGCGCCGGGGAGCTGTTTTTT.

The chain carries TRBV2 and TRBJ2-1; 7 positions match TRBD1. J gave up 7 bases and V 8 bases, and 8 bases lay outside the gene matches. Germline V CDR1 and CDR2: SNHLY, FYNNEI. This CDR3 has 13 amino acids. CDR3 region: CASALTQGNEQFF. DNA for the CDR3: TGTGCCAGCGCCTTGACACAGGGGAATGAGCAGTTCTTC. Looking up the rest from reference TRBV2 and TRBJ2-1 gives the full variable domain: EPEVTQTPSHQVTQMGQEVILRCVPISNHLYFYWYRQILGQKVEFLVSFYNNEISEKSEIFDDQFSVERPDGSNFTLKIRSTKLEDSAMYFCASALTQGNEQFFGPGTRLTVL.